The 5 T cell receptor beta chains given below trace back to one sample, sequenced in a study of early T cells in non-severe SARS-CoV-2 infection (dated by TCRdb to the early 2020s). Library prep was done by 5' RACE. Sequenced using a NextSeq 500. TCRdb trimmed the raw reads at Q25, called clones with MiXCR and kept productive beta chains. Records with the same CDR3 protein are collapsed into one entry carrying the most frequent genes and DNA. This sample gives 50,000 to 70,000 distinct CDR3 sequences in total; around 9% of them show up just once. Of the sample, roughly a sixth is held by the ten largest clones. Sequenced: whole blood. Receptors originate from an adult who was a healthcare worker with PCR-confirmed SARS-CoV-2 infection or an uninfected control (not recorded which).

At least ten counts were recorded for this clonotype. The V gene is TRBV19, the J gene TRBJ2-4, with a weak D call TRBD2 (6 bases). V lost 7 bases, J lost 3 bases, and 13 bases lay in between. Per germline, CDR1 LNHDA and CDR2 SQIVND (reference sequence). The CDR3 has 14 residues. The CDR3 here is CASTPPGLKNIQYF. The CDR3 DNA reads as TGTGCCAGTACCCCCCCGGGACTCAAAAACATTCAGTACTTC.

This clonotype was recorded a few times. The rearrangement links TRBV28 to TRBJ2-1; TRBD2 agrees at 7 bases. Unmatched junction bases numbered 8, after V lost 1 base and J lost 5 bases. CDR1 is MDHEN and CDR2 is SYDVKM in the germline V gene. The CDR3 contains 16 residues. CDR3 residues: CASSLLLARQDNEQFF. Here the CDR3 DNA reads TGTGCCAGCAGTTTATTACTAGCGAGACAAGACAATGAGCAGTTCTTC.

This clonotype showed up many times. DNA of the CDR3: TGTGCCAGCAGCTTTGGGCGGGATTCCTACGAGCAGTACTTC. Its protein is CASSFGRDSYEQYF. The V and J genes are TRBV7-2 and TRBJ2-7, with TRBD2 as a possible D gene (6 bases). V was pared by 3 bases and J by 1 base, with 10 bases between. Germline values: CDR1 SGHTA, CDR2 FQGNSA. CDR3 length: 14 residues.

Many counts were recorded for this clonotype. As DNA, the CDR3 is TGCAGTGCTACTAGCGGGAGGGCCCCCTACGAGCAGTACTTC. Amino acid sequence: CSATSGRAPYEQYF. V and J are TRBV20-1 and TRBJ2-7, with 12 positions matching TRBD2. Germline assignment: CDR1 DFQATT and CDR2 SNEGSKA (reference sequence). Trimming at V came to 4 bases and at J to 2 bases, leaving 3 bases not matched to a gene. This CDR3 comprises 14 residues.

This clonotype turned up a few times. CDR3 in amino acids: CASHSGTETQYF. CDR3 in DNA: TGTGCCAGCCATAGCGGGACGGAGACCCAGTACTTC. This sequence joins TRBV7-8 and TRBJ2-5; 8 bases are shared with TRBD2. CDR1 and CDR2 (germline): SGHVS, FQNEAQ. V dropped 8 bases and J dropped 5; count of bases not matched to a gene: 4. The CDR3 is made up of 12 amino acids.